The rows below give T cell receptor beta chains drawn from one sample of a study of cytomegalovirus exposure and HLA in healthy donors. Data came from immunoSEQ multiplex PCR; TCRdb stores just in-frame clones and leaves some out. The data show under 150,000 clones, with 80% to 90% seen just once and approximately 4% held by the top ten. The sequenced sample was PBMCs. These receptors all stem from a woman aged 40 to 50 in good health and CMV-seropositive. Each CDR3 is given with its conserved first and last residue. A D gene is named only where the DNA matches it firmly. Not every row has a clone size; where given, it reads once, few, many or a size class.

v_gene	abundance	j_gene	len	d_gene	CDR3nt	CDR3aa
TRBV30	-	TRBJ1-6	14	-	TGTGCCTGGAGGCTGCGGGGGGGGGATTCACCCCTCCACTTT	CAWRLRGGDSPLHF
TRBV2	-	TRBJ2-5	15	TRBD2	TGTGCCAGCAGGGGGTGGGGGGGTGAACAAGAGACCCAGTACTTC	CASRGWGGEQETQYF
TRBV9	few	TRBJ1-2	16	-	TGTGCCAGCAGCGCGAGGGGGGGCAGGTTGAACTATGGCTACACCTTC	CASSARGGRLNYGYTF
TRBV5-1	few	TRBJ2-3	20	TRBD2	TGCGCCAGCAGCTTGGAAGCCTCATCTAGCGGGGGGGCCTACACAGATACGCAGTATTTT	CASSLEASSSGGAYTDTQYF
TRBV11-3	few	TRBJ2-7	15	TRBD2	TGTGCCAGCAGCTTAGGGGCGGGAGCTTCCTACGAGCAGTACTTC	CASSLGAGASYEQYF
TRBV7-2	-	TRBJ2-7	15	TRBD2	TGTGCCAGCAGCCAGACTAGCGGGGGGGCCTACGAGCAGTACTTC	CASSQTSGGAYEQYF
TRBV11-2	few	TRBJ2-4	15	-	TGTGCCAGCAGCCCCCGTGGCAGGGCTGTGGGCATTCAGTACTTC	CASSPRGRAVGIQYF
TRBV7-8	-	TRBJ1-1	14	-	TGTGCCAGCAGCCCGGGAGGGCGGGACACTGAAGCTTTCTTT	CASSPGGRDTEAFF
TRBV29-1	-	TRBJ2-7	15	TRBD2	TGCAGCGTTGAAGGCGCACGCGGGGGGGATTACGAGCAGTACTTC	CSVEGARGGDYEQYF
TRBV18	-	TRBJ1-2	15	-	TGTGCCAGCTCACCCTCGGAACAGGGAAACTATGGCTACACCTTC	CASSPSEQGNYGYTF
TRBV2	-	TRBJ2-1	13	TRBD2	TGTGCCAGTGAGGGGCTAGCGGGGACTGAGCAGTTCTTC	CASEGLAGTEQFF
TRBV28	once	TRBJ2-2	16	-	TGTGCCAGCACCTCGAGTTTTACCGCGAACACCGGGGAGCTGTTTTTT	CASTSSFTANTGELFF
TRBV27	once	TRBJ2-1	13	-	TGTGCCAGCAGTTTTTCGACAGCTGATGAGCAGTTCTTC	CASSFSTADEQFF
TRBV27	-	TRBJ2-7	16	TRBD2	TGTGCCAGCAGACCAACCGGGACTAGCGGGAGGCACGAGCAGTACTTC	CASRPTGTSGRHEQYF
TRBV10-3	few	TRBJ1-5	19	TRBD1	TGTGCCATCAGTGAGTCTCCGGGACAGGGCATTTCGAGCAATCAGCCCCAGCATTTT	CAISESPGQGISSNQPQHF
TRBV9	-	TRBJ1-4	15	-	TGTGCCAGCAGCGAATACAGTAACCGGAATGAAAAACTGTTTTTT	CASSEYSNRNEKLFF
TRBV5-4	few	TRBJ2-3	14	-	TGTGCCAGCAGCGGAGGGTCCATTACAGATACGCAGTATTTT	CASSGGSITDTQYF
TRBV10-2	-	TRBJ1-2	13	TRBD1	TGCGCCAGCGTCCCAGGGGGCAACTATGGCTACACCTTC	CASVPGGNYGYTF
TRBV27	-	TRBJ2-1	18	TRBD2	TGTGCCAGCAGTTTATCTCTACAAGCACTAGCGGGCTACAATGAGCAGTTCTTC	CASSLSLQALAGYNEQFF
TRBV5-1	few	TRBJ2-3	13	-	TGCGCCAGCAGCTTGGGTGGTAGAGATACGCAGTATTTT	CASSLGGRDTQYF
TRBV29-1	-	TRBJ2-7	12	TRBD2	TGCAGCGTCACGACTAGCAGCTACGAGCAGTACTTC	CSVTTSSYEQYF
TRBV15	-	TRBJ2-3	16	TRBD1	TGTGCCACCAGCGGGGAACAGGGGTCTTCCACAGATACGCAGTATTTT	CATSGEQGSSTDTQYF
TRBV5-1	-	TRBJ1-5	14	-	TGCGCCAGCAGCTTGGACAGCCAGGGACAGCCCCAGCATTTT	CASSLDSQGQPQHF